This TCR beta chain was observed in a study of shared clonotypes between healthy human individuals. As for the study in general: With ages of 18 to 49, the donors were a couple of women and a few men. Plates per donor: three CD4 naive, three CD4 memory, two CD8 naive, one CD8 memory.

Deep-level running was used for the assay. Sequenced by immunoSEQ multiplex PCR; TCRdb stores in-frame clones only, minus some. The repertoire has about 2.2 million clones, roughly 95% of them found once; the top ten carry around 1.7%. Terminally differentiated effector memory CD45RA+ cells were excluded from the naive CD8 cells, which were CD45RO-negative and positively selected for CCR7. Findings and limits, study-wide: The naive CD4 repertoires of a handful of donors were compared, and roughly 5.1% of clonotypes were shared.

Germline CDR1 reads MNHEY; CDR2 reads SMNVEV (reference sequence). Trimming cost V 4 bases and J 0 bases, with 17 bases left between them. CDR3 length: 17 amino acids. Notes on this clone: Its antigen remains unknown.

The sample was naive CD8+ T cells from PBMCs. This sequence was found in a man younger than 30 in good health. Some clones in this sample may be carry-over from other donors' samples. The J gene is TRBJ2-3, the V gene TRBV27; TRBD1 might be the D (5 bases). CDR3 residues: CASSWGQLTPSTDTQYF. The CDR3, as DNA: TGTGCCAGCAGTTGGGGCCAGCTAACCCCTAGCACAGATACGCAGTATTTT.